This T cell receptor beta chain was retrieved from a study of blood T cell repertoires in COVID-19. TCRdb's table, derived via immunoSEQ multiplex PCR, lists solely in-frame clones and lacks some. The sample has around 170,000 clones; approximately 82% are singletons. Looked up from germline, CDR1 is SQVTM and CDR2 is ANQGSEA. With 5 bases clipped from V and 2 bases from J, the junction kept 6 bases outside the gene matches. This CDR3 spans 15 amino acids. Sequencing was done on a sample of peripheral blood. The TCR was taken from a man aged 65 to 85 who had recovered from COVID-19. The chain joins TRBV29-1 to TRBJ2-2, with 9 nucleotides matching TRBD2. CDR3 amino acids: CSVRNSGSNTGELFF. The CDR3 DNA is TGCAGCGTTAGAAATAGCGGGAGTAACACCGGGGAGCTGTTTTTT.